Sequencing of this TCR beta chain was carried out in a study of blood T cell repertoires in COVID-19. Study-wide context: The study drew acute and convalescent COVID-19 samples from the United States, Italy and Spain. Sources were T cells, B-cell-depleted T cells, or PBMCs; the material itself was cDNA or gDNA.

This CDR3 has 17 amino acids. Trimming at V came to 0 bases and at J to 4 bases, leaving 8 bases not matched to a gene. CDR1 and CDR2 (germline): LNHDA, SQIVND (reference sequence). Authors' analysis steps: Reference gene primer amplification in the assay estimated nucleated cell counts. Clones were read by immunoSEQ multiplex PCR, and TCRdb kept only the in-frame ones, dropping some. The DNA gave D and trimming, while V, J and clone size come from that table. Of about 140,000 clones in the sample, about 79% were seen once. V usage is TRBV19 and J usage is TRBJ1-2; 10 nucleotides match TRBD1. Sequencing was carried out using peripheral blood. The TCR comes from a woman older than 75 with active or convalescent COVID-19. CDR3 amino acids: CASSIDVTGGRGYGYTF. The CDR3 coding sequence is TGTGCCAGTAGTATAGATGTGACAGGGGGCCGGGGCTATGGCTACACCTTC.